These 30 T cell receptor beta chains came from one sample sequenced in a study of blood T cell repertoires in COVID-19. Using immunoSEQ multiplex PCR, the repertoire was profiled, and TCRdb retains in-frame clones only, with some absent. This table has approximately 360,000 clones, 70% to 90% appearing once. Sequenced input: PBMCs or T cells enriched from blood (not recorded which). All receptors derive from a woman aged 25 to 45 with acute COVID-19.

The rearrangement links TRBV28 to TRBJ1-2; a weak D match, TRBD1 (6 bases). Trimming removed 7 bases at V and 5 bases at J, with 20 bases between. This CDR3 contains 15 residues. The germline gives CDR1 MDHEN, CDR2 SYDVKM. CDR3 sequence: CASKNPLGASYGYTF. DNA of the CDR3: TGTGCCAGCAAAAACCCTCTGGGGGCGTCGTATGGCTACACCTTC.

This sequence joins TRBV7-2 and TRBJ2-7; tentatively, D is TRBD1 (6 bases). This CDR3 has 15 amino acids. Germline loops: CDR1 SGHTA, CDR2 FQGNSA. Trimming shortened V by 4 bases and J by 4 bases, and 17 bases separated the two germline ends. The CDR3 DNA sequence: TGTGCCAGCAGCTCCACCTCACAGGGACGGTACGAGCAGTACTTC. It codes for CASSSTSQGRYEQYF.

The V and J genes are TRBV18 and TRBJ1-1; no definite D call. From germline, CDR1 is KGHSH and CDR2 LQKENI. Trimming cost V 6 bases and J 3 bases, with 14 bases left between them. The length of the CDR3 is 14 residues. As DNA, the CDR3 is TGTGCCAGCTCCCTGTGGGAGCAGGACACTGAAGCTTTCTTT. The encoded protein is CASSLWEQDTEAFF.

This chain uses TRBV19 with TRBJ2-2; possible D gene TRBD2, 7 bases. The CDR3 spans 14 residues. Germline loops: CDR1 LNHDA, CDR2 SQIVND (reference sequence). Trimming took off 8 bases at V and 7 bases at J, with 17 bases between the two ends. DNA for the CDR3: TGTGCCAGTCGGGGAGGGGGGACAATCGGGGAGCTGTTTTTT. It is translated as CASRGGGTIGELFF.

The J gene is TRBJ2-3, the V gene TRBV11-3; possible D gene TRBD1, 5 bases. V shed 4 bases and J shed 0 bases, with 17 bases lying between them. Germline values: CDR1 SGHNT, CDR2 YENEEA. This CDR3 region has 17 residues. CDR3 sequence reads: CASSYMTDATSTDTQYF. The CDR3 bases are TGTGCCAGCAGCTATATGACAGACGCTACTAGCACAGATACGCAGTATTTT.

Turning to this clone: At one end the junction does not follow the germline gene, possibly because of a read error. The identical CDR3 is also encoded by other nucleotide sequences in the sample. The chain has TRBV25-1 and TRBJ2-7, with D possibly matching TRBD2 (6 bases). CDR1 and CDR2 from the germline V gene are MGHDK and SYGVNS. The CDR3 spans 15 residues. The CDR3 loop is CASSPTSGLTYEQYF. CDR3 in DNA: TGTGCCAGCAGTCCAACATCGGGACTCACCTACGAGCAGTATTTC.

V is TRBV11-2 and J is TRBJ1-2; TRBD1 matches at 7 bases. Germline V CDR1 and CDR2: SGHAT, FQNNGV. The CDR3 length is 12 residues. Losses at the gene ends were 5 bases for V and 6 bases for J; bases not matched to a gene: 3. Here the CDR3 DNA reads TGTGCCAGCAGCACGACAGGGAATGGCTACACCTTC. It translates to CASSTTGNGYTF.

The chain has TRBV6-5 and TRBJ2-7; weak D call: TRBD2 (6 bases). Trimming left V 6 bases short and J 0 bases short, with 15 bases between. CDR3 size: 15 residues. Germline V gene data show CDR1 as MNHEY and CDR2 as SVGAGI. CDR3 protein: CASRAPGLNSYEQYF. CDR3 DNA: TGTGCCAGCAGGGCCCCGGGACTGAACTCCTACGAGCAGTACTTC.

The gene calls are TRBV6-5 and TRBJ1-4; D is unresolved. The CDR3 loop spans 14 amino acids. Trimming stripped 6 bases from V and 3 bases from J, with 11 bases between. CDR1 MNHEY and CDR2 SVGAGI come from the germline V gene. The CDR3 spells CASREGSANEKLFF. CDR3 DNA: TGTGCCAGCAGGGAGGGATCGGCTAATGAAAAACTGTTTTTT.

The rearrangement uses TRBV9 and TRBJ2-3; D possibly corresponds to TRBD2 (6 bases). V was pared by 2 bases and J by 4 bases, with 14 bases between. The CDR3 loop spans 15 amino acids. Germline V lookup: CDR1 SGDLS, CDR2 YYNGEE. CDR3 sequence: CASSVGGVASDTQYF. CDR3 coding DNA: TGTGCCAGCAGCGTCGGCGGGGTGGCGTCAGATACGCAGTATTTT.

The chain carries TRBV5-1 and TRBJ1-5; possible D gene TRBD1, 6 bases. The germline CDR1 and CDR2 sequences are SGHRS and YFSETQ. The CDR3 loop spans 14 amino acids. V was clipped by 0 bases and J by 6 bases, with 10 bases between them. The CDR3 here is CASSLEGGSQPQHF. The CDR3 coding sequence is TGCGCCAGCAGCTTGGAAGGGGGTAGTCAGCCCCAGCATTTT.

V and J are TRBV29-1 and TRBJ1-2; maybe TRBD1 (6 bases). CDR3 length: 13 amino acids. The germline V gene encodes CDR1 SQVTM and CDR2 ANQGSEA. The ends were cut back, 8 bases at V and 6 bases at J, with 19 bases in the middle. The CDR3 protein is CSSSHQGSNGYTF. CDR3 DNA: TGCAGCTCATCACATCAGGGGAGTAATGGCTACACCTTC.

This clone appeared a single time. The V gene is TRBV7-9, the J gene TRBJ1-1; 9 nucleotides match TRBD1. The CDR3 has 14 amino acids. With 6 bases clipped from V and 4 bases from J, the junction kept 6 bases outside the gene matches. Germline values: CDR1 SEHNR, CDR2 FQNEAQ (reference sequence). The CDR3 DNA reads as TGTGCCAGCAGGGCCGGGACAGGGCTCACTGAAGCTTTCTTT. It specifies CASRAGTGLTEAFF. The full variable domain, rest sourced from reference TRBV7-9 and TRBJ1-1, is DTGVSQNPRHKITKRGQNVTFRCDPISEHNRLYWYRQTLGQGPEFLTYFQNEAQLEKSRLLSDRFSAERPKGSFSTLEIQRTEQGDSAMYLCASRAGTGLTEAFFGQGTRLTVV.

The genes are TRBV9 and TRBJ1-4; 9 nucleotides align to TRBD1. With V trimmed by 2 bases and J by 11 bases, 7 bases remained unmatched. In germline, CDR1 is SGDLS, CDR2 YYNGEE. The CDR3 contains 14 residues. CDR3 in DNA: TGTGCCAGCAGCGTCGGGACAGGGCCGTCCAAACTGTTTTTT. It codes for CASSVGTGPSKLFF.

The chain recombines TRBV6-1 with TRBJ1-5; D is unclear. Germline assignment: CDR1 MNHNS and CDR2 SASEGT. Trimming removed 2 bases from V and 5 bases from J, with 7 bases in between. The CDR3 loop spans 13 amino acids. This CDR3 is CASSELTYQPQHF. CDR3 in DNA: TGTGCCAGCAGTGAATTGACATATCAGCCCCAGCATTTT.

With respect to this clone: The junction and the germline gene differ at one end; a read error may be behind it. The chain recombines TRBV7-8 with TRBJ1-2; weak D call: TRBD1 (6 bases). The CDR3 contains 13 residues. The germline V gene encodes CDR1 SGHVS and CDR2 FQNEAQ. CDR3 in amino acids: CASSEYKLGHFNF. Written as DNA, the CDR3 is TGTGCCAGCAGCGAATACAAACTGGGACACTTCAACTTC.

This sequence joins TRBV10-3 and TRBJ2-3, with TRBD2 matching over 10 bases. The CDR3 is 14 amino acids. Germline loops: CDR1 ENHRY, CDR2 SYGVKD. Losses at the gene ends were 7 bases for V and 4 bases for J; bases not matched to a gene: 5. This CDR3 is CAINDSGGSDTQYF. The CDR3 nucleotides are TGTGCCATCAATGATAGCGGGGGGTCAGATACGCAGTATTTT.

The CDR3 DNA is TGTGCCAGGGGGGGACAGGGGGCTTTCTACGAGCAGTACTTC. It codes for CARGGQGAFYEQYF. The rearrangement uses TRBV2 and TRBJ2-7; 12 nucleotides agree with TRBD1. Looked up from germline, CDR1 is SNHLY and CDR2 is FYNNEI. This CDR3 comprises 14 residues. V was clipped by 9 bases and J by 3 bases; unmatched bases: 6.

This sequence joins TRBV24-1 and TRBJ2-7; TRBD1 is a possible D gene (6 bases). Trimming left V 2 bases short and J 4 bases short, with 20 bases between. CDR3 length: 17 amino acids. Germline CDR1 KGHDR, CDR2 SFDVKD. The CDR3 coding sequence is TGTGCCACCAGTGATTCGCTTGCGGCAGGGGCTCCTTACGAGCAGTACTTC. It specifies CATSDSLAAGAPYEQYF.

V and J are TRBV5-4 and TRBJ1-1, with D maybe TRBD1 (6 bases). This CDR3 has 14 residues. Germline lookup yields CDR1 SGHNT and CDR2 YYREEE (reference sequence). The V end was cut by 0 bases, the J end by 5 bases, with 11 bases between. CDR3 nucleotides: TGTGCCAGCAGCTTGGCAGGGGTGGAAACTGAAGCTTTCTTT. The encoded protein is CASSLAGVETEAFF. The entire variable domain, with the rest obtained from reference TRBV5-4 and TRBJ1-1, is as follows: ETGVTQSPTHLIKTRGQQVTLRCSSQSGHNTVSWYQQALGQGPQFIFQYYREEENGRGNFPPRFSGLQFPNYSSELNVNALELDDSALYLCASSLAGVETEAFFGQGTRLTVV.

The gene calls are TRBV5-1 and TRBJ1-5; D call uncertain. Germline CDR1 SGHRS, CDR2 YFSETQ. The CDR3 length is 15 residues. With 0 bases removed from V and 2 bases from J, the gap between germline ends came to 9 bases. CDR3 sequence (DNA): TGCGCCAGCAGCTTGGGACCCGGGGGCAATCAGCCCCAGCATTTT. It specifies CASSLGPGGNQPQHF.

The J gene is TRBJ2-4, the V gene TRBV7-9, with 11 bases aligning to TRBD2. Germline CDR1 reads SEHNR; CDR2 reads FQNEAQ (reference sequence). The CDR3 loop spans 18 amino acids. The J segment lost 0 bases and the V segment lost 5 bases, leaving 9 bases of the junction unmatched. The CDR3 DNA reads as TGTGCCAGCAGCCTTAGCTTTAGCGGGGGGGCAGCCAAAAACATTCAGTACTTC. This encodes CASSLSFSGGAAKNIQYF.

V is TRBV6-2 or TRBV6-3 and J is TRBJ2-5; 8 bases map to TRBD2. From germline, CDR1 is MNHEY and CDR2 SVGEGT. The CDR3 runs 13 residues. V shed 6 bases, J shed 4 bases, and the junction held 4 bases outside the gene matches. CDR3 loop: CASSRGGLETQYF. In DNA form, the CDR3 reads TGTGCCAGCAGCCGCGGGGGGCTAGAGACCCAGTACTTC.

The DNA for the CDR3 is TGTGCCAGCAGTTATCTCGGGACAGGGGTCGCCGAGCAGTACTTC. This codes for CASSYLGTGVAEQYF. The chain recombines TRBV6-5 with TRBJ2-7, with 10 bases fitting TRBD1. The CDR3 contains 15 residues. The J segment lost 6 bases and the V segment lost 3 bases, leaving 8 bases of the junction unmatched. The V gene's germline CDR1 is MNHEY and CDR2 SVGAGI.

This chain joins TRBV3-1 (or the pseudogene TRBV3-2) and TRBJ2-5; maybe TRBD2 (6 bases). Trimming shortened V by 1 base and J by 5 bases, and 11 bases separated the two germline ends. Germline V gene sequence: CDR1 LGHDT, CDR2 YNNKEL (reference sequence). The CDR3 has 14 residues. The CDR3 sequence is CASSQGIGRETQYF. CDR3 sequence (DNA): TGTGCCAGCAGCCAAGGAATAGGGAGGGAGACCCAGTACTTC.

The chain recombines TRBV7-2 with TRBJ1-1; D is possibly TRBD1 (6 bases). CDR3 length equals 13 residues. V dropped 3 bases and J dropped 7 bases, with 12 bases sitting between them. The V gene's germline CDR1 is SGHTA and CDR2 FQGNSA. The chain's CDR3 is CASSFAQGGEAFF. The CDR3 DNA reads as TGTGCCAGCAGCTTCGCCCAAGGGGGTGAAGCTTTCTTT.

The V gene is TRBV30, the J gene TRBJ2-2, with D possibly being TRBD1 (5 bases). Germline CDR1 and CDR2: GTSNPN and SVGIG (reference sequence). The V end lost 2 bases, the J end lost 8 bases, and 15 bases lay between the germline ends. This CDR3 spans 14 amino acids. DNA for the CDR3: TGTGCCTGGAGTAGGGGTACCGTGGCAGGGGAGCTGTTTTTT. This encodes CAWSRGTVAGELFF.

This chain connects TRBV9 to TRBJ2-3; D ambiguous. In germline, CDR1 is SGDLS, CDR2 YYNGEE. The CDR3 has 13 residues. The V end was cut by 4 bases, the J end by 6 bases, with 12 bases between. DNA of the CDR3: TGTGCCAGCAGCCCCCCTAACGCTGATACGCAGTATTTT. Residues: CASSPPNADTQYF.

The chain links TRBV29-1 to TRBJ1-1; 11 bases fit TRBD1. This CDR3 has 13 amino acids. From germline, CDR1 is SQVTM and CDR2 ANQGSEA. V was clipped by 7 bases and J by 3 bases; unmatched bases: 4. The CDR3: CSARTGGHTEAFF. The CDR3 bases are TGCAGCGCTCGGACAGGGGGCCACACTGAAGCTTTCTTT.

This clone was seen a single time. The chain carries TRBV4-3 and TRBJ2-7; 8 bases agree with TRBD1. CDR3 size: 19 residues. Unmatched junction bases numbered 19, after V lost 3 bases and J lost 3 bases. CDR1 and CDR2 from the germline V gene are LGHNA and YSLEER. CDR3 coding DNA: TGCGCCAGCAGCCACCGACTCACTGGGTACAGGGGGGATGACTACGAGCAGTACTTC. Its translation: CASSHRLTGYRGDDYEQYF.